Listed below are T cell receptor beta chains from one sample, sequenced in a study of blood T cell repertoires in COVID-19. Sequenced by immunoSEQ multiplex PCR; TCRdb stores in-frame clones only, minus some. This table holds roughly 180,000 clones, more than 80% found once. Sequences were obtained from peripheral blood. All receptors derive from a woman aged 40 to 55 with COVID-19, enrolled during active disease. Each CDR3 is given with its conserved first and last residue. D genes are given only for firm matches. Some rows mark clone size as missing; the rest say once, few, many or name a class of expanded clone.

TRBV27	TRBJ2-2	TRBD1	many	CASRPQGAVTGELFF	TGTGCCAGCAGGCCTCAGGGGGCGGTCACCGGGGAGCTGTTTTTT
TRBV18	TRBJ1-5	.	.	CASSDTNRGLQPQHF	TGTGCCAGCTCCGACACGAATAGGGGCCTTCAGCCCCAGCATTTT
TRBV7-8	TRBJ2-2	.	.	CASSLVLGGELFF	TGTGCCAGCAGCTTAGTACTAGGCGGGGAGCTGTTTTTT
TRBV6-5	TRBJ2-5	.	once	CASRDRGRGETQYF	TGTGCCAGCAGGGACCGGGGGAGGGGGGAGACCCAGTACTTC
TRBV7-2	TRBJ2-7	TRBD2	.	CASSLMSGAYEQYF	TGTGCCAGCAGCTTAATGAGCGGGGCCTACGAGCAGTACTTC
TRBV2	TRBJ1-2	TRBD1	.	CASQDRGHYGYTF	TGTGCCAGCCAGGACAGGGGACACTATGGCTACACCTTC
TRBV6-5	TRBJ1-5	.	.	CAIRDGGWQPQHF	TGTGCCATCCGGGACGGGGGGTGGCAGCCCCAGCATTTT
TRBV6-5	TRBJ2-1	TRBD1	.	CASRLSGTGNNEQFF	TGTGCCAGCAGACTTTCCGGGACAGGGAATAATGAGCAGTTCTTC
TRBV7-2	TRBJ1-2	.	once	CASTRTRTNYGYTF	TGTGCCAGCACCCGGACACGGACTAACTATGGCTACACCTTC
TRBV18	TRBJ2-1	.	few	CASSSGLRNEQFF	TGTGCCAGCTCATCCGGACTCCGGAATGAGCAGTTCTTC
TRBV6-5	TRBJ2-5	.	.	CASWPRGAETQYF	TGTGCCAGCTGGCCCCGGGGGGCAGAGACCCAGTACTTC
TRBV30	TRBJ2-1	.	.	CAWSRAGNEQFF	TGTGCCTGGAGTAGGGCGGGGAATGAGCAGTTCTTC
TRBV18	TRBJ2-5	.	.	CASSQNTGQETQYF	TGTGCCAGCTCTCAAAATACAGGGCAAGAGACCCAGTACTTC
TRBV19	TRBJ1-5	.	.	CASSMGARGEPQHF	TGTGCCAGTAGTATGGGGGCGCGAGGGGAGCCCCAGCATTTT